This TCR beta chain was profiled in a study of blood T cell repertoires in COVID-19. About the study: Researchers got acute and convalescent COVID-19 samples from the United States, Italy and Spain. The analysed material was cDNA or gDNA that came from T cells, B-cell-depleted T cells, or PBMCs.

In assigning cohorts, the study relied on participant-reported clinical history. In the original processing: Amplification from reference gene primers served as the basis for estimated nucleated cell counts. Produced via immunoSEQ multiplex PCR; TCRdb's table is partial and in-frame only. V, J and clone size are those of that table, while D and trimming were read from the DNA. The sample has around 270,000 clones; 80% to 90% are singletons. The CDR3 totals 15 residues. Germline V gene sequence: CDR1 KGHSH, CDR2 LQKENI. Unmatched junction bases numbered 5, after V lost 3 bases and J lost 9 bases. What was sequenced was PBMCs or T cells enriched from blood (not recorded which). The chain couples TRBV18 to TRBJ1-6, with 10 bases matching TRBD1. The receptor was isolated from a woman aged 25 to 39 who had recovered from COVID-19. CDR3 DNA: TGTGCCAGCTCACCCGGACAGGGGGTAGGTTCACCCCTCCACTTT. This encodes CASSPGQGVGSPLHF.